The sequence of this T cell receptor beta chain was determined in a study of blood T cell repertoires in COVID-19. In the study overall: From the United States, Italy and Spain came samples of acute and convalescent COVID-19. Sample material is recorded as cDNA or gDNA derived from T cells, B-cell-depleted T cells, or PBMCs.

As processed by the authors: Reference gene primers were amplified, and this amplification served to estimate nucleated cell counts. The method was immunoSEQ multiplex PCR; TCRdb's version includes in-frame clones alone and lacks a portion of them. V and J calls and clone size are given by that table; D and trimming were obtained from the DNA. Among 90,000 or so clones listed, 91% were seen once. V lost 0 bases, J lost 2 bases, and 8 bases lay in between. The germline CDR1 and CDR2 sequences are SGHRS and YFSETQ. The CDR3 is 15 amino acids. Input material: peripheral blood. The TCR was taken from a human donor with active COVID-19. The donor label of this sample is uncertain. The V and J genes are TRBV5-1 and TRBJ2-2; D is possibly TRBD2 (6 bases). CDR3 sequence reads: CASSLAGGNTGELFF. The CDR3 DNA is TGCGCCAGCAGCTTGGCCGGGGGTAACACCGGGGAGCTGTTTTTT.